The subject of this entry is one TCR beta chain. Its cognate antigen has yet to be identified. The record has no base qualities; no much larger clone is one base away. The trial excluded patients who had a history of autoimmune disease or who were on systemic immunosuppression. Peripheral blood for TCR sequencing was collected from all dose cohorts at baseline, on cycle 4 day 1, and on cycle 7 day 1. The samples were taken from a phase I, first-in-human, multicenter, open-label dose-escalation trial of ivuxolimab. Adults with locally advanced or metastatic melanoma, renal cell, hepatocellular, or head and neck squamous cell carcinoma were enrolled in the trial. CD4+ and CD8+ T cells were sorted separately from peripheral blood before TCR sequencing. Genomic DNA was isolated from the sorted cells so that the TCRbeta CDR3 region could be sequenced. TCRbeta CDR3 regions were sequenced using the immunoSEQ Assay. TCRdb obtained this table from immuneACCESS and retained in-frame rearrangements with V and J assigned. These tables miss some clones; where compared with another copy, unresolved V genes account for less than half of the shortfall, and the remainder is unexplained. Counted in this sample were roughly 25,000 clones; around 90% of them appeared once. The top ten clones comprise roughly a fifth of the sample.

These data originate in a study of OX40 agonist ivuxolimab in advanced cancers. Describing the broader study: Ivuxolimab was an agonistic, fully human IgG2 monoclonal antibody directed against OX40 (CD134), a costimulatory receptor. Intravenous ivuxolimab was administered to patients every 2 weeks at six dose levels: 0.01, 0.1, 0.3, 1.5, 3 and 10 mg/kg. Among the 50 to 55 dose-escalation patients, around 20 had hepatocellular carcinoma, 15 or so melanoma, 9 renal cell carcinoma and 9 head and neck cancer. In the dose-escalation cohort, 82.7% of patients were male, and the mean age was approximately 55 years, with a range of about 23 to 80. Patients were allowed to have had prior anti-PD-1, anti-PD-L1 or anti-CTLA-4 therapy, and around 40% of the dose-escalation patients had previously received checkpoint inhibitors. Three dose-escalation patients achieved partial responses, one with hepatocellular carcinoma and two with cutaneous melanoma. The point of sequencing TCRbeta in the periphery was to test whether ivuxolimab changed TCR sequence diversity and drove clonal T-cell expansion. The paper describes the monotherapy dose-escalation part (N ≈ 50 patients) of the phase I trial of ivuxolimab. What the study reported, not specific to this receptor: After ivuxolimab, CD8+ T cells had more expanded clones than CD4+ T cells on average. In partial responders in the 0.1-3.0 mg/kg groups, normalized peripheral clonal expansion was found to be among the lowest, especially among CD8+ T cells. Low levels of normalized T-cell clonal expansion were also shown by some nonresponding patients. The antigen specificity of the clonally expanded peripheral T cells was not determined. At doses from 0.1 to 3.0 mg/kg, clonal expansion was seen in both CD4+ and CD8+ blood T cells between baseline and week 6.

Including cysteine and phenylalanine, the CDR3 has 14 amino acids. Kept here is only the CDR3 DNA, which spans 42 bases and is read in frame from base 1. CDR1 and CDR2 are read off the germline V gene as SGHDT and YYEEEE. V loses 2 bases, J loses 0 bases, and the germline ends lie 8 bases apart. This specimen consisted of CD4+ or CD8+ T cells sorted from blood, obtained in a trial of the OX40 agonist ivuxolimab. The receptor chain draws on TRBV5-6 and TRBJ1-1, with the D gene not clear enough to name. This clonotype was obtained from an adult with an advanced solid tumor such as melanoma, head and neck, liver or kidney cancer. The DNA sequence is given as TGTGCCAGCAGCTTCGGACGGTTGAACACTGAAGCTTTCTTT. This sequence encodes CASSFGRLNTEAFF.